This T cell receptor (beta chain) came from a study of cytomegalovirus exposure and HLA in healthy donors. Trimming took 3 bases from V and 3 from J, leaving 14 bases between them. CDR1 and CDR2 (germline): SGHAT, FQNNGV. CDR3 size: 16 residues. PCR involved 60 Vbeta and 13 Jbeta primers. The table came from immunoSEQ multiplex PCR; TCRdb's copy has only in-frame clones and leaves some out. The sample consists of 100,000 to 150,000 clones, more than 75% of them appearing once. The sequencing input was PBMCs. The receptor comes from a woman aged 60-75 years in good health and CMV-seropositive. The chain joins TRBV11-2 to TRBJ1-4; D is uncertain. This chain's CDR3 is CASSFPGGKSNEKLFF. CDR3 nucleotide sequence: TGTGCCAGCAGCTTCCCCGGAGGGAAATCTAATGAAAAACTGTTTTTT.